This is a list of T cell receptor beta chains from one sample in a study of follicular helper T cells after annual influenza vaccination. Only in-frame clones appear in the TCRdb table, and some are missing; sequencing was by immunoSEQ multiplex PCR. In the table there are around 10,000 clones, about 84% of which are singletons. The source was CXCR5+ CD38- circulating T follicular helper cells from blood, collected on the day of influenza vaccination. These receptor sequences come from an adult who received the influenza vaccine. Each CDR3 is given with its conserved first and last residue. Each record gives: D gene, clone size, J gene, V gene, CDR3 protein, CDR3 DNA. The D gene is left open where the match is weak. Expanded clones are given a class, and other clones once, few, many or no size at all.

NA,NA,TRBJ1-5,TRBV5-8,CASSSFPNQPQHF,TGTGCCAGCAGCTCATTCCCAAATCAGCCCCAGCATTTT
NA,NA,TRBJ1-2,TRBV6-5,CASSYSWGAGYGYTF,TGTGCCAGCAGTTACTCATGGGGGGCAGGGTATGGCTACACCTTC
NA,few,TRBJ1-5,TRBV5-6,CASSRINQPQHF,TGTGCCAGCAGCCGGATCAATCAGCCCCAGCATTTT
TRBD2,NA,TRBJ2-2,TRBV7-2,CASSSGLAGGELFF,TGTGCCAGCAGCTCAGGACTAGCTGGCGGGGAGCTGTTTTTT
TRBD2,NA,TRBJ2-7,TRBV7-2,CASSLAPGLQYEQYF,TGTGCCAGCAGCTTAGCCCCGGGACTACAGTACGAGCAGTACTTC
NA,NA,TRBJ2-3,TRBV6-5,CASSYRGSGTDTQYF,TGTGCCAGCAGTTATCGGGGGTCTGGCACAGATACGCAGTATTTT
NA,NA,TRBJ2-3,TRBV5-5,CASSFAGKDTQYF,TGTGCCAGCAGCTTCGCTGGGAAAGATACGCAGTATTTT
TRBD2,NA,TRBJ2-1,TRBV11-2,CASTPWREPSSYNEQFF,TGTGCCAGCACCCCCTGGCGGGAGCCGAGCTCCTACAATGAGCAGTTCTTC
TRBD1,NA,TRBJ2-7,TRBV30,CAWSFRDRGREQYF,TGTGCCTGGAGTTTCCGGGACAGGGGGCGCGAGCAGTACTTC
NA,NA,TRBJ2-1,TRBV7-6,CASSFTGIWNEQFF,TGTGCCAGCAGCTTCACAGGGATTTGGAATGAGCAGTTCTTC
NA,NA,TRBJ1-5,TRBV19,CASSFGSSQPQHF,TGTGCCAGTAGTTTCGGATCAAGCCAGCCCCAGCATTTT
TRBD1,NA,TRBJ1-2,TRBV30,CAWRRQGASGYTF,TGTGCCTGGCGACGACAGGGGGCGTCTGGCTACACCTTC
NA,once,TRBJ2-6,TRBV5-5,CASSVSYSGANVLTF,TGTGCCAGCAGCGTCAGCTACTCTGGGGCCAACGTCCTGACTTTC
NA,once,TRBJ2-7,TRBV7-9,CASSSRFGSLYEQYF,TGTGCCAGCAGCTCCCGCTTCGGGAGTCTCTACGAGCAGTACTTC
NA,once,TRBJ1-5,TRBV28,CASSLGQYDQHF,TGTGCCAGCAGTTTGGGTCAGTACGATCAGCATTTT
TRBD2,once,TRBJ2-3,TRBV7-2,CASSLGTRSDTQYF,TGTGCCAGCAGCTTGGGGACTAGGTCAGATACGCAGTATTTT
TRBD1,few,TRBJ2-7,TRBV2,CASRQGQGAVEQYF,TGTGCCAGCAGACAGGGACAGGGGGCTGTCGAGCAGTACTTC
NA,few,TRBJ2-7,TRBV5-1,CASSLVVGGGYEQYF,TGCGCCAGCAGCTTGGTAGTGGGAGGGGGCTACGAGCAGTACTTC
NA,NA,TRBJ2-3,TRBV7-2,CASSYQEGTDTQYF,TGTGCCAGCAGCTATCAGGAGGGCACAGATACGCAGTATTTT
NA,NA,TRBJ2-3,TRBV19,CASSIDRATIDTQYF,TGTGCCAGTAGTATAGATCGAGCGACGATAGATACGCAGTATTTT
NA,NA,TRBJ2-3,TRBV6-6,CASRRTASADTQYF,TGTGCCAGCAGGAGGACAGCATCGGCAGATACGCAGTATTTT
NA,NA,TRBJ2-7,TRBV5-1,CASSLLGASSYEQYF,TGCGCCAGCAGCTTGTTGGGGGCGAGCTCCTACGAGCAGTACTTC
NA,NA,TRBJ1-2,TRBV28,CASRQNGNGGYTF,TGTGCCAGCAGGCAAAACGGCAACGGAGGCTACACCTTC